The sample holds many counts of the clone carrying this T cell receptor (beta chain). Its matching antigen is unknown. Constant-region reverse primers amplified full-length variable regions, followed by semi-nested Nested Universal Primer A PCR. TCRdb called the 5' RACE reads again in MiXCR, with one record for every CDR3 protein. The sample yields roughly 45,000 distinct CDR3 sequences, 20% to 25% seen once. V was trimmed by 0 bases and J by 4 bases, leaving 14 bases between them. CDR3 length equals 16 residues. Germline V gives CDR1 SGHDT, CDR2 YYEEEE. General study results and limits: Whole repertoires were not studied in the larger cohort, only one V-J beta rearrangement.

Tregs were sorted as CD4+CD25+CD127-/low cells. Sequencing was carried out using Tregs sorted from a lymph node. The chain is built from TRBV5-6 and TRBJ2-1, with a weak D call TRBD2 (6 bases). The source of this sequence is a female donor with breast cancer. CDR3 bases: TGTGCCAGCAGCTTGGCCTTGGAGGGCCTGTACAATGAGCAGTTCTTC. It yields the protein CASSLALEGLYNEQFF. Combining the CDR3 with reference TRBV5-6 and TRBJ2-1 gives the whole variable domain DAGVTQSPTHLIKTRGQQVTLRCSPKSGHDTVSWYQQALGQGPQFIFQYYEEEERQRGNFPDRFSGHQFPNYSSELNVNALLLGDSALYLCASSLALEGLYNEQFFGPGTRLTVL.